This entry lists 8 T cell receptor beta chains sequenced from one sample in a study of blood T cell repertoires in COVID-19. The assay was immunoSEQ multiplex PCR, and TCRdb's table has in-frame clones only and misses some. The sample has about 290,000 clones; roughly 89% are singletons. Sequencing used PBMCs or T cells enriched from blood (not recorded which). The receptors originated from a woman in her thirties or forties who had recovered from COVID-19.

The chain couples TRBV6-5 to TRBJ2-1; 13 bases fit TRBD2. Germline values: CDR1 MNHEY, CDR2 SVGAGI. The CDR3 spans 15 residues. The trim removed 5 bases at V and 5 bases at J, leaving 3 bases unmatched. Written as DNA, the CDR3 is TGTGCCAGCAGTAGTGGGACTAGCGGGAACAATGAGCAGTTCTTC. Translated: CASSSGTSGNNEQFF.

This clone was counted a single time. The CDR3 reads CASSQPGQENEQFF. The CDR3 nucleotides read TGTGCCAGCAGTCAGCCGGGACAGGAAAATGAGCAGTTCTTC. The chain employs TRBV6-2 or TRBV6-3 and TRBJ2-1, with 8 bases matching TRBD1. Germline lookup yields CDR1 MNHEY and CDR2 SVGEGT. The V segment lost 5 bases and the J segment 7 bases; nucleotides outside the gene matches: 7. The CDR3 runs to 14 residues.

The rearrangement links TRBV4-1 to TRBJ2-1; D perhaps matches TRBD2 (5 bases). The CDR3 covers 17 residues. Trimming stripped 5 bases from V and 0 bases from J, with 17 bases between. Germline V gene data show CDR1 as MGHRA and CDR2 as YSYEKL. The CDR3 DNA reads as TGCGCCAGCAGCGAGGTGGCGGGTAGAAGCTCCTACAATGAGCAGTTCTTC. Its translation is CASSEVAGRSSYNEQFF.

This clone was seen only once. The genes are TRBV9 and TRBJ1-1; a possible D gene is TRBD1 (5 bases). V was pared by 5 bases and J by 8 bases, with 13 bases between. The CDR3 runs to 12 residues. Germline V gene lookup returns CDR1 SGDLS and CDR2 YYNGEE. The CDR3 sequence: CASSKQGREAFF. In DNA, the CDR3 is TGTGCCAGCAGTAAGCAGGGCAGAGAAGCTTTCTTT.

V gene TRBV11-2 combines with J gene TRBJ2-1; 8 nucleotides match TRBD2. CDR3 length: 17 amino acids. Losses at the gene ends were 1 base for V and 6 bases for J; bases not matched to a gene: 11. The germline CDR1 and CDR2 sequences are SGHAT and FQNNGV. For the CDR3, the DNA is TGTGCCAGCAGCTTAGGTATGGCGGGAGGCTCCCTCAATGAGCAGTTCTTC. As protein: CASSLGMAGGSLNEQFF.

J is TRBJ1-6 and V is TRBV6-1; no clear D. In germline, CDR1 is MNHNS, CDR2 SASEGT. The CDR3 runs to 14 residues. V was cut by 3 bases and J by 10 bases, with 13 bases left in between. CDR3 region: CASSDRRGVSPLHF. DNA of the CDR3: TGTGCCAGCAGTGACCGCCGCGGGGTATCACCCCTCCACTTT.

The chain is built from TRBV7-9 and TRBJ2-7; 16 positions match TRBD2. Trimming took 5 bases from V and 1 from J; bases not matched to a gene: 5. Germline V CDR1 and CDR2: SEHNR, FQNEAQ (reference sequence). The CDR3 consists of 17 residues. In DNA form, the CDR3 reads TGTGCCAGCAGCCAGGGACTAGCGGGAGGGCGTTCCTACGAGCAGTACTTC. Amino acids: CASSQGLAGGRSYEQYF.

This chain links TRBV4-2 with TRBJ1-1; D gene unclear. Trimming took 1 base from V and 3 from J, leaving 6 bases between them. The CDR3 sequence is 13 residues long. The germline V gene has CDR1 LGHNA and CDR2 YNFKEQ. The CDR3 sequence is CASSQGSDTEAFF. The CDR3 DNA sequence: TGTGCCAGCAGCCAAGGCAGCGACACTGAAGCTTTCTTT.